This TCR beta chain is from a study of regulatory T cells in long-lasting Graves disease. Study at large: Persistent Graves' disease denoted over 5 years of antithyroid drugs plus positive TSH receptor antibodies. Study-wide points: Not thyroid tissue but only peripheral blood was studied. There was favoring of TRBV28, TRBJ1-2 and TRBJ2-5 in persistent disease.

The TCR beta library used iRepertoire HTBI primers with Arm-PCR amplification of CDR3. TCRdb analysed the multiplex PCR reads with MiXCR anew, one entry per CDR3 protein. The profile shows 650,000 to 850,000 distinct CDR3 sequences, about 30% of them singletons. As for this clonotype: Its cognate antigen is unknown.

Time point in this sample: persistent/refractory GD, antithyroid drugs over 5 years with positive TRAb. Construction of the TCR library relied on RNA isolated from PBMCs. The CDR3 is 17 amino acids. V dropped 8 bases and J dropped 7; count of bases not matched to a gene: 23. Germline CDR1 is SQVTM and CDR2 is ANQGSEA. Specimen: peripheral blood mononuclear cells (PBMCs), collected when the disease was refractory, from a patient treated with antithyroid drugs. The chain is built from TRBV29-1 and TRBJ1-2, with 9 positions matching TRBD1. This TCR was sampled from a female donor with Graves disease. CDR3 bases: TGCAGCTACTGGAGGTTTACAGGGGGCATGCTATCGGGTGGCTACACCTTC. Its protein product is CSYWRFTGGMLSGGYTF.